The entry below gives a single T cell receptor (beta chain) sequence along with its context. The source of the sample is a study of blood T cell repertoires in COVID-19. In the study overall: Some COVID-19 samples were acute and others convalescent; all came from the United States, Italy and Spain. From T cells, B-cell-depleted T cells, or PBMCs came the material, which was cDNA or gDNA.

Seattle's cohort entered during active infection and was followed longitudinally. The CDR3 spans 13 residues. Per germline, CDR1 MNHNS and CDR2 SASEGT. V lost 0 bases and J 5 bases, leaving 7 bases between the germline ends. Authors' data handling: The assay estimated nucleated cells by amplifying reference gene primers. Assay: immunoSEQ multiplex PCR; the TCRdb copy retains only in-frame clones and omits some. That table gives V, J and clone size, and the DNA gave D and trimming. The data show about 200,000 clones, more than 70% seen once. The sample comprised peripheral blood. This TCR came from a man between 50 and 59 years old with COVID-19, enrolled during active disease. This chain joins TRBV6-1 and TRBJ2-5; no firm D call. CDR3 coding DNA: TGTGCCAGCAGTGAAGCTTGGCGGGAGACCCAGTACTTC. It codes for CASSEAWRETQYF.